This T cell receptor beta chain emerged from a study of human T cells and chemical hapten exposure. As for the study in general: From small differences in pooled library volume came most of the variation in per-sample TCR yields.

This clonotype occurred a few times. Its antigen is undetermined. As the library was built, unique molecular identifiers were attached to individual cDNA molecules. In the original workflow: With a range of roughly 20,000 to 690,600, the median per sample was about 92,000 TCRs. TCRdb reprocessed the RACE reads with MiXCR, giving one entry per CDR3 protein. In this record, the V and J calls reflect TCRdb's handling and not the investigators' own analysis. The table lists under 90,000 distinct CDR3 sequences, 8.6% of them singletons, with roughly 1.4% in the top ten. Study-wide results and limits: TCRs exceeding 1 in 1000 frequency stayed unchanged with DPC sensitization.

CDR3 length: 14 residues. CDR1 is DFQATT and CDR2 is SNEGSKA in the germline V gene (reference sequence). J was trimmed by 8 bases and V by 0 bases; bases with no gene match: 3. Stated time point: healthy volunteer bleed at 6 weeks. Total RNA was isolated from whole blood that had not been fractionated. The sequenced sample was whole blood. The receptor's source is a male donor in good health. Some clones in this sample may be carry-over from other donors' samples. This chain uses TRBV20-1 with TRBJ1-6, with 8 bases lining up with TRBD1. The CDR3 reads CSAREQGVDSPLHF. The CDR3 coding sequence is TGCAGTGCTAGAGAACAGGGGGTGGATTCACCCCTCCACTTT.